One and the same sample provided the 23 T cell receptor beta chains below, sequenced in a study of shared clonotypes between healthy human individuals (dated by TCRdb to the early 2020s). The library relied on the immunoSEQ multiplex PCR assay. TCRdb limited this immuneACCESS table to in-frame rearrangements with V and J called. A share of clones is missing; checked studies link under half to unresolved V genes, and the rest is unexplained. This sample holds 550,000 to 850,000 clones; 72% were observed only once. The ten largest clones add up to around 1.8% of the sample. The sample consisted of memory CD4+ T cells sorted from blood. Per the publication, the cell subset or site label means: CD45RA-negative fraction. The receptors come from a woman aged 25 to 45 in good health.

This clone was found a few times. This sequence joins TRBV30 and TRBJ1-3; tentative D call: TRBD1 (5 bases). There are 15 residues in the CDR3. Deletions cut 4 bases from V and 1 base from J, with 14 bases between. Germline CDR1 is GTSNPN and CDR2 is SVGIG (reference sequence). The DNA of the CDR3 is TGTGCCTGGAAGGTCGGGGCCGCGTCTGGAAACACCATATATTTT. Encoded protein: CAWKVGAASGNTIYF. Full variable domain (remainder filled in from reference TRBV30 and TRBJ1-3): SQTIHQWPATLVQPVGSPLSLECTVEGTSNPNLYWYRQAAGRGLQLLFYSVGIGQISSEVPQNLSASRPQDRQFILSSKKLLLSDSGFYLCAWKVGAASGNTIYFGEGSWLTVV.

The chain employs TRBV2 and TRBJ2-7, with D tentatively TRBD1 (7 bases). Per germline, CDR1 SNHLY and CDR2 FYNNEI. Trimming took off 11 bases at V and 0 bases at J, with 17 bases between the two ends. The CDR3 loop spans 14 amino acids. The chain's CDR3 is CACSRGESSYEQYF. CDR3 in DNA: TGTGCCTGCTCCAGGGGGGAGAGCTCCTACGAGCAGTACTTC.

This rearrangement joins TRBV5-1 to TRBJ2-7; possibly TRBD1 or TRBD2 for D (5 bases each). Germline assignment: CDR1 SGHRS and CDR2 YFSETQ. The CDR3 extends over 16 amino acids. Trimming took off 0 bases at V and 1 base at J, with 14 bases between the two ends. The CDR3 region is CASSLVGTESSYEQYF. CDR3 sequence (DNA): TGCGCCAGCAGCTTGGTGGGGACCGAATCGTCCTACGAGCAGTACTTC.

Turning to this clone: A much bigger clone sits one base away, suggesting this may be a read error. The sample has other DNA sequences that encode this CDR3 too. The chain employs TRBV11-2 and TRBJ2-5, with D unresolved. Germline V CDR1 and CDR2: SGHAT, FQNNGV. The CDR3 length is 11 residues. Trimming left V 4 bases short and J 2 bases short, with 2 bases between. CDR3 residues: CASSSQETQYF. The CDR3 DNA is TGTGCCAGCAGCTCTCAAGAGACCCAGTACTTC.

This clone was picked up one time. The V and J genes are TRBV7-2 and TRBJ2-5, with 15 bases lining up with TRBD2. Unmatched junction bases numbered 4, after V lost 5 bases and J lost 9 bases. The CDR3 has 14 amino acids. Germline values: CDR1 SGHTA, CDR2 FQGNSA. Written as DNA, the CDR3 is TGTGCCAGCAGCCAGTGGACTAGCGGGAGGGCCCAGTACTTC. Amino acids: CASSQWTSGRAQYF.

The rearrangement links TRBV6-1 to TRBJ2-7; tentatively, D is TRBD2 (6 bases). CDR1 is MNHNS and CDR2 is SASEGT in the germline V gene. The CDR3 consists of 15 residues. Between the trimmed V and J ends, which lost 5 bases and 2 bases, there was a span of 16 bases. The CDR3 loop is CASSPLGTDTYEQYF. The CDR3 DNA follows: TGTGCCAGCAGTCCGCTCGGGACTGATACCTACGAGCAGTACTTC.

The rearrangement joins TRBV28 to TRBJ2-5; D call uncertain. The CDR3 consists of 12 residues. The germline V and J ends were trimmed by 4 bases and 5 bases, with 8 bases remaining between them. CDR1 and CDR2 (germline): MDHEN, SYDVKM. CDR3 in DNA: TGTGCCAGCAGTTCCATAAGGGAGACCCAGTACTTC. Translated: CASSSIRETQYF.

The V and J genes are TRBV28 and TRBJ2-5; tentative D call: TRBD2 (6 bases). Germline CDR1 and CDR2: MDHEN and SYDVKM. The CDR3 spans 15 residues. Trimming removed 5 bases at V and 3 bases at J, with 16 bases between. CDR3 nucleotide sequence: TGTGCCAGCAGTCCGACTCCTAGCGTTGAAGAGACCCAGTACTTC. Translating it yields CASSPTPSVEETQYF. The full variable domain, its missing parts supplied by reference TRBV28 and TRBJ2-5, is DVKVTQSSRYLVKRTGEKVFLECVQDMDHENMFWYRQDPGLGLRLIYFSYDVKMKEKGDIPEGYSVSREKKERFSLILESASTNQTSMYLCASSPTPSVEETQYFGPGTRLLVL.

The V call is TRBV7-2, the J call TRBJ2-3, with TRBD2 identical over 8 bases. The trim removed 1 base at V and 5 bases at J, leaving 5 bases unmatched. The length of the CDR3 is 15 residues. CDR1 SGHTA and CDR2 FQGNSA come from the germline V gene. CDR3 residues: CASSLVLAGGDTQYF. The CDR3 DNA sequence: TGTGCCAGCAGCTTAGTCCTTGCGGGAGGAGATACGCAGTATTTT.

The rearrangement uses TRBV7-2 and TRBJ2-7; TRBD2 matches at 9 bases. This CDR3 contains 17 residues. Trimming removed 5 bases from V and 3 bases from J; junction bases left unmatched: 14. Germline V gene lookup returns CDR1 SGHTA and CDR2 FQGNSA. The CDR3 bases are TGTGCCAGCAGCCAGGATCTGGCGGGAGGGTACTACTACGAGCAGTACTTC. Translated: CASSQDLAGGYYYEQYF. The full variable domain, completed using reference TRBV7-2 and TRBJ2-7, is GAGVSQSPSNKVTEKGKDVELRCDPISGHTALYWYRQSLGQGLEFLIYFQGNSAPDKSGLPSDRFSAERTGGSVSTLTIQRTQQEDSAVYLCASSQDLAGGYYYEQYFGPGTRLTVT.

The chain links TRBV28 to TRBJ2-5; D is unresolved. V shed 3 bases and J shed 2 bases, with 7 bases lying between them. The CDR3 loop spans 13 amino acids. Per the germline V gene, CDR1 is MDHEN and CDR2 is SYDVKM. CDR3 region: CASSFGPQETQYF. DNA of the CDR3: TGTGCCAGCAGTTTCGGTCCACAAGAGACCCAGTACTTC.

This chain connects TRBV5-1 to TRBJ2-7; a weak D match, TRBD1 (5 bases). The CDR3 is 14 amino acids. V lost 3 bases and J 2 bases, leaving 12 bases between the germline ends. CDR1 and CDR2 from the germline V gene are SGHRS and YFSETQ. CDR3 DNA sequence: TGCGCCAGCAGCTCCCAGGGTTCCCCCTACGAGCAGTACTTC. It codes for CASSSQGSPYEQYF.

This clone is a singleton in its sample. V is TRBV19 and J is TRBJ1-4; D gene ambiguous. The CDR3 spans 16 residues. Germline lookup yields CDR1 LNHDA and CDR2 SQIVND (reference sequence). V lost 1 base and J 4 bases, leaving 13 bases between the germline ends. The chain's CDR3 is CASSIVRPEGNEKLFF. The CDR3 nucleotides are TGTGCCAGTAGTATAGTCCGTCCGGAGGGTAATGAAAAACTGTTTTTT. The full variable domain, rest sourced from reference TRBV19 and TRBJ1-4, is DGGITQSPKYLFRKEGQNVTLSCEQNLNHDAMYWYRQDPGQGLRLIYYSQIVNDFQKGDIAEGYSVSREKKESFPLTVTSAQKNPTAFYLCASSIVRPEGNEKLFFGSGTQLSVL.

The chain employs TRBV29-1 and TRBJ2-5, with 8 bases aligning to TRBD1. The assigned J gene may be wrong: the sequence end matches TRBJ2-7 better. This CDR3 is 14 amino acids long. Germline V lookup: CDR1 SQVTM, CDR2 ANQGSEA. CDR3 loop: CSVVGWSGGNEQYF. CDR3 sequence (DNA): TGCAGCGTTGTTGGGTGGTCAGGGGGCAACGAGCAGTACTTC.

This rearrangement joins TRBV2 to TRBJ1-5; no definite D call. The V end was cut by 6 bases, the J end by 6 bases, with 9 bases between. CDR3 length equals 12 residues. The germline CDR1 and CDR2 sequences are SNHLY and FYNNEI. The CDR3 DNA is TGTGCCAGCAGGCAGACGGGTCAGCCCCAGCATTTT. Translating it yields CASRQTGQPQHF.

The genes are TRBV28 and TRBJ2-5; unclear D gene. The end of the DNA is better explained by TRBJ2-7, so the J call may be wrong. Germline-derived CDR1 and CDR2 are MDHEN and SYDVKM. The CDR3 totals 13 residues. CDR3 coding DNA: TGTGCCAGCCGACCTATACCCAACTACGAGCAGTACTTC. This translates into CASRPIPNYEQYF.

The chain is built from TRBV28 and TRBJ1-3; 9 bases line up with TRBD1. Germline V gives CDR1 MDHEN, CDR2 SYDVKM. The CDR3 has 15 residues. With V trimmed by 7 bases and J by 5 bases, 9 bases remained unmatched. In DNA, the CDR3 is TGTGCCAGCAATTGGGGACAGGGTGGAAGAAACACCATATATTTT. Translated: CASNWGQGGRNTIYF. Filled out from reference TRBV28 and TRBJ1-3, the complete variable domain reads DVKVTQSSRYLVKRTGEKVFLECVQDMDHENMFWYRQDPGLGLRLIYFSYDVKMKEKGDIPEGYSVSREKKERFSLILESASTNQTSMYLCASNWGQGGRNTIYFGEGSWLTVV.

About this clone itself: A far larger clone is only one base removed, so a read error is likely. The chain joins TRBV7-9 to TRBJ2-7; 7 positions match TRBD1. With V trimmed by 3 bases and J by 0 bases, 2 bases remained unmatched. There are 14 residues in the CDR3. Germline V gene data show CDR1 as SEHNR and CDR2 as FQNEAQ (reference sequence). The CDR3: CASSFTGDSYEQYF. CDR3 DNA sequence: TGTGCCAGCAGCTTCACAGGGGACTCCTACGAGCAGTACTTC.

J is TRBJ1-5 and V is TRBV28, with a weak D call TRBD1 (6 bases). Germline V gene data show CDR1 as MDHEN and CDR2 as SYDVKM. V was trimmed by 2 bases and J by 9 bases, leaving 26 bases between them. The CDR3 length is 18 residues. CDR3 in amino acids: CASSLREIIRDKFGPQHF. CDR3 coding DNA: TGTGCCAGCAGTTTAAGAGAAATTATCCGGGACAAATTTGGGCCCCAGCATTTT.

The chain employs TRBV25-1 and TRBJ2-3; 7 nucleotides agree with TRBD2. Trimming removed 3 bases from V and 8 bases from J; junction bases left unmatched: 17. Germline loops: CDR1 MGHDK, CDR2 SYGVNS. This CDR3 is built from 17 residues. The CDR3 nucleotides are TGTGCCAGCAGTGACGCCCCCCTGGCGGGAGAAGTTACTACGCAGTATTTT. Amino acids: CASSDAPLAGEVTTQYF.

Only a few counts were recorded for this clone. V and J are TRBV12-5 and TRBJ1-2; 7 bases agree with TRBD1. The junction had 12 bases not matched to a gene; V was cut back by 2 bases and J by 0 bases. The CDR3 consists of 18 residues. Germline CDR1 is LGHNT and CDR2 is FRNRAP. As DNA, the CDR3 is TGTGCTAGTGGTTTGAGGGGTCTGGGGACAGAAGCTAACTATGGCTACACCTTC. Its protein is CASGLRGLGTEANYGYTF.

The CDR3 DNA sequence: TGTGCCAGCAGTTTATTGGGTGGGGGACAGGGATTTGCAAAACTGTTTTTT. Protein product: CASSLLGGGQGFAKLFF. J is TRBJ1-4 and V is TRBV28, with TRBD1 matching 9 bases. V shed 1 base and J 10 bases; nucleotides not matched to a gene: 13. This CDR3 is built from 17 residues. Germline CDR1 MDHEN, CDR2 SYDVKM.

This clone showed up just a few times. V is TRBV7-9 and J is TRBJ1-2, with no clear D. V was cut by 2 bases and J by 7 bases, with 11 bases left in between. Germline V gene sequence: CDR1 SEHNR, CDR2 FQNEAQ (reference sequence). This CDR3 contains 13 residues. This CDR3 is CASSLLNSGGYTF. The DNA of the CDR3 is TGTGCCAGCAGCTTACTCAATAGTGGTGGCTACACCTTC.